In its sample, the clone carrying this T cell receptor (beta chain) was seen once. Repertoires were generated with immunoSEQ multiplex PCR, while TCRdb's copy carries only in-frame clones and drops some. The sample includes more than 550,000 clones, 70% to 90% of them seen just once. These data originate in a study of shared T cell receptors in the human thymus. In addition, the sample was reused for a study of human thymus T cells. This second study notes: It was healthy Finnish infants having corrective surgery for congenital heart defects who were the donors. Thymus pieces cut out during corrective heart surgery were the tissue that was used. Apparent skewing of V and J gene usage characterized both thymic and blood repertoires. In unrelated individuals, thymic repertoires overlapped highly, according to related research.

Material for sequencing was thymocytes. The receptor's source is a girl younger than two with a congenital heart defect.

The CDR3 nucleotides read TGTGCCAGCAGACCCACTCGTCGGGGGGCGAGTGGGGCCAACGTCCTGACTTTC. This sequence encodes CASRPTRRGASGANVLTF. The V and J genes are TRBV28 and TRBJ2-6; the D gene is possibly TRBD2 (7 bases). The CDR3 is 18 amino acids. Germline values: CDR1 MDHEN, CDR2 SYDVKM. V gave up 6 bases and J gave up 3 bases, with 21 bases separating them.